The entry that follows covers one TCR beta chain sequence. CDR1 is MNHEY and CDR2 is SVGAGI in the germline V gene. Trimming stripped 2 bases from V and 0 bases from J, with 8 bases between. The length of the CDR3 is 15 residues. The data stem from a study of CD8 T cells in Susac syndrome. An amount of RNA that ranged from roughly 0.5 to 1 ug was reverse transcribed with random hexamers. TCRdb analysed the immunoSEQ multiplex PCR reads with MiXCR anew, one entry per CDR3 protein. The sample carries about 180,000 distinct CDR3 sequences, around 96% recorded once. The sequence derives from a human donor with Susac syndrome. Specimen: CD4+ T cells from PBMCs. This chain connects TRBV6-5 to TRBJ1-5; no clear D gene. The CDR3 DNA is TGTGCCAGCAGTTACGGATTTAGTAGCAATCAGCCCCAGCATTTT. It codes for CASSYGFSSNQPQHF.